Listed below are T cell receptor beta chains from one sample, sequenced in a study of EBV T-cell therapy then PD-1 blockade in nasopharyngeal carcinoma. Libraries were prepared by immunoSEQ multiplex PCR; TCRdb keeps only in-frame clonotypes and omits some of them. Here the sample spans 22,000 or so clones, about four fifths being singletons. Antigen specificity for these receptors is unknown. The specimen comprised CD8+ T cells from blood, sampled at day -245 from a patient whose treatment included autologous EBV-specific T cells and nivolumab. The receptors shown here come from a man between 35 and 55 years old with nasopharyngeal carcinoma. The CDR3 runs from the conserved cysteine through the conserved F or W. Each record gives: D gene, V gene, J gene, CDR3 length, CDR3 DNA, CDR3 protein. A D gene is named only where the DNA matches it firmly.

d_call: TRBD1
v_call: TRBV5-1
j_call: TRBJ1-2
cdr3_length: 15
cdr3_nt: TGCGCCAGCAGCGAAACAGGGGGACCGAACTATGGCTACACCTTC
cdr3_aa: CASSETGGPNYGYTF

d_call: TRBD2
v_call: TRBV5-8
j_call: TRBJ2-1
cdr3_length: 18
cdr3_nt: TGTGCCAGCAGCCCCGAGGACACGATCGGGCGGGGGGGCTTAAGGCAGTTCTTC
cdr3_aa: CASSPEDTIGRGGLRQFF

d_call: TRBD2
v_call: TRBV7-2
j_call: TRBJ2-1
cdr3_length: 15
cdr3_nt: TGTGCCAGCAGCTTAGTATTGGGACTAGGGAATGAGCAGTTCTTC
cdr3_aa: CASSLVLGLGNEQFF

d_call: .
v_call: TRBV12-3/TRBV12-4
j_call: TRBJ1-2
cdr3_length: 13
cdr3_nt: TGTGCCAGCAGTCCCCAGGGCCCCTATGGCTACACCTTC
cdr3_aa: CASSPQGPYGYTF

d_call: TRBD2
v_call: TRBV7-6
j_call: TRBJ2-1
cdr3_length: 16
cdr3_nt: TGTGCCAGCAGCTTAGGAGTAGCGGGCTCCTACAATGAGCAGTTCTTC
cdr3_aa: CASSLGVAGSYNEQFF

d_call: .
v_call: TRBV21-1
j_call: TRBJ1-5
cdr3_length: 18
cdr3_nt: TGTGCCAGCAGCAAAGGAACCCCCTGGCGGGTAGTAGGGCAGCCCCAGCATTTT
cdr3_aa: CASSKGTPWRVVGQPQHF

d_call: .
v_call: TRBV6-4
j_call: TRBJ1-4
cdr3_length: 13
cdr3_nt: TGTGCCAGCAGTGACCGTCCTAATGAAAAACTGTTTTTT
cdr3_aa: CASSDRPNEKLFF

d_call: TRBD2
v_call: TRBV6-5
j_call: TRBJ2-1
cdr3_length: 15
cdr3_nt: TGTGCCAGCACCCTTAGCGGGGGGACCTACAATGAGCAGTTCTTC
cdr3_aa: CASTLSGGTYNEQFF

d_call: .
v_call: TRBV7-9
j_call: TRBJ2-4
cdr3_length: 13
cdr3_nt: TGTGCCAGCTACACCGGTGGCGAAAACATTCAGTACTTC
cdr3_aa: CASYTGGENIQYF

d_call: TRBD2
v_call: TRBV6-5
j_call: TRBJ2-7
cdr3_length: 15
cdr3_nt: TGTGCCAGCAGTTACTCTGCGGGGGGGACCTACGAGCAGTACTTC
cdr3_aa: CASSYSAGGTYEQYF

d_call: .
v_call: TRBV19
j_call: TRBJ1-1
cdr3_length: 14
cdr3_nt: TGTGCCAGTAGTATAGAGGTACCGTATACTGAAGCTTTCTTT
cdr3_aa: CASSIEVPYTEAFF

d_call: .
v_call: TRBV6-5
j_call: TRBJ1-4
cdr3_length: 13
cdr3_nt: TGTGCCAGCCGAGGACAGTTCAATGAAAAACTGTTTTTT
cdr3_aa: CASRGQFNEKLFF

d_call: .
v_call: TRBV19
j_call: TRBJ2-1
cdr3_length: 15
cdr3_nt: TGTGCCAGTAGTATAGTGGGGGCCTCCTACAATGAGCAGTTCTTC
cdr3_aa: CASSIVGASYNEQFF

d_call: TRBD1
v_call: TRBV29-1
j_call: TRBJ2-2
cdr3_length: 15
cdr3_nt: TGCAGCGTTGACCCGACAGGGCTAAACACCGGGGAGCTGTTTTTT
cdr3_aa: CSVDPTGLNTGELFF

d_call: .
v_call: TRBV6-2/TRBV6-3
j_call: TRBJ1-6
cdr3_length: 14
cdr3_nt: TGTGCCAGCAGCCTAAGATCGGACCACTCACCCCTCCACTTT
cdr3_aa: CASSLRSDHSPLHF

d_call: .
v_call: TRBV27
j_call: TRBJ1-1
cdr3_length: 14
cdr3_nt: TGTGCCAGCAGTTTTGGCGGAATGAACACTGAAGCTTTCTTT
cdr3_aa: CASSFGGMNTEAFF

d_call: TRBD1
v_call: TRBV5-4
j_call: TRBJ2-1
cdr3_length: 15
cdr3_nt: TGTGCCAGCAGCTTTCGTGGACAGGGCCTCAATGAGCAGTTCTTC
cdr3_aa: CASSFRGQGLNEQFF

d_call: TRBD1
v_call: TRBV24-1
j_call: TRBJ2-1
cdr3_length: 16
cdr3_nt: TGTGCCACCAGCTCTCGCCCGGGACAGGGGCGTAGTGAGCAGTTCTTC
cdr3_aa: CATSSRPGQGRSEQFF

d_call: .
v_call: TRBV7-2
j_call: TRBJ1-4
cdr3_length: 17
cdr3_nt: TGTGCCAGCAGCTTAGCAGGTGTGGGGCAGCCTAATGAAAAACTGTTTTTT
cdr3_aa: CASSLAGVGQPNEKLFF

d_call: TRBD1
v_call: TRBV5-4
j_call: TRBJ2-7
cdr3_length: 15
cdr3_nt: TGTGCCAGCAGTCCGGGACAGGGGAGCTCCTACGAGCAGTACTTC
cdr3_aa: CASSPGQGSSYEQYF

d_call: .
v_call: TRBV18
j_call: TRBJ1-2
cdr3_length: 14
cdr3_nt: TGTGCCAGCTCACCACCGAGGGCCCTCTATGGCTACACCTTC
cdr3_aa: CASSPPRALYGYTF

d_call: .
v_call: TRBV7-9
j_call: TRBJ2-5
cdr3_length: 15
cdr3_nt: TGTGCCAGCATCGCGGCGAGGGCTCTCCAAGAGACCCAGTACTTC
cdr3_aa: CASIAARALQETQYF